This is a list of T cell receptor beta chains from one sample in a study of blood T cell repertoires in COVID-19. Sequencing used immunoSEQ multiplex PCR; TCRdb keeps in-frame clones, though not all of them. The table has 110,000 or so clones, over 65% seen once. The sequencing input was peripheral blood. These TCRs come from a woman aged 40 to 49 with acute or convalescent COVID-19. Both conserved end residues are part of each CDR3. A D gene is named only where the DNA matches it firmly. Expanded clones are given a class, and other clones once, few, many or no size at all.

v_call: TRBV5-1
clone_size: NA
d_call: TRBD1
j_call: TRBJ2-1
cdr3_nt: TGCGCCAGCAGCGTGGACAGGGAGTACAATGAGCAGTTCTTC
cdr3_aa: CASSVDREYNEQFF

v_call: TRBV6-2/TRBV6-3
clone_size: NA
d_call: TRBD1
j_call: TRBJ2-6
cdr3_nt: TGTGCCAGCAGCCACCCGGGACAGAGAATCTCTGGGGCCAACGTCCTGACTTTC
cdr3_aa: CASSHPGQRISGANVLTF

v_call: TRBV27
clone_size: NA
d_call: TRBD1
j_call: TRBJ1-2
cdr3_nt: TGTGCCAGCAGTTTATCTGCAACCGGGACAGTGGGCTACACCTTC
cdr3_aa: CASSLSATGTVGYTF

v_call: TRBV5-1
clone_size: NA
d_call: TRBD1
j_call: TRBJ1-1
cdr3_nt: TGCGCCAGCAGCTCGGGACAGGGGAGCACTGAAGCTTTCTTT
cdr3_aa: CASSSGQGSTEAFF

v_call: TRBV18
clone_size: NA
d_call: NA
j_call: TRBJ1-3
cdr3_nt: TGTGCCAGCTCACCACCAAGCGGAAGCTCTGGAAACACCATATATTTT
cdr3_aa: CASSPPSGSSGNTIYF

v_call: TRBV3-1/TRBV3-2
clone_size: NA
d_call: NA
j_call: TRBJ2-7
cdr3_nt: TGTGCCAGCAGCCAAGAAGAGGGCCTCTCCTACGAGCAGTACTTC
cdr3_aa: CASSQEEGLSYEQYF

v_call: TRBV12-3/TRBV12-4
clone_size: NA
d_call: NA
j_call: TRBJ2-7
cdr3_nt: TGTGCCAGCAGTTTGAGAGCCGAAGAGCAGTACTTC
cdr3_aa: CASSLRAEEQYF

v_call: TRBV2
clone_size: NA
d_call: NA
j_call: TRBJ1-2
cdr3_nt: TGTGCCAGTAGTACAGGGCTCGTGGGTGGCTACACCTTC
cdr3_aa: CASSTGLVGGYTF

v_call: TRBV9
clone_size: NA
d_call: TRBD2
j_call: TRBJ2-3
cdr3_nt: TGTGCCAGCAGTCAGCGGGGGGTAAGCACAGATACGCAGTATTTT
cdr3_aa: CASSQRGVSTDTQYF

v_call: TRBV18
clone_size: NA
d_call: TRBD1
j_call: TRBJ2-2
cdr3_nt: TGTGCCAGCTCGCCCGACAGGGGGCTCACCGGGGAGCTGTTTTTT
cdr3_aa: CASSPDRGLTGELFF

v_call: TRBV5-5
clone_size: few
d_call: TRBD2
j_call: TRBJ2-7
cdr3_nt: TGTGCCAGCAGCTCTATACTAGCGGGGGAGGACTACGAGCAGTACTTC
cdr3_aa: CASSSILAGEDYEQYF

v_call: TRBV11-2
clone_size: NA
d_call: NA
j_call: TRBJ1-1
cdr3_nt: TGTGCCAGCAGCTTCAGGGATCAGAACACTGAAGCTTTCTTT
cdr3_aa: CASSFRDQNTEAFF

v_call: TRBV9
clone_size: NA
d_call: NA
j_call: TRBJ1-1
cdr3_nt: TGTGCCAGCAGCCTCCAGGGTAACACTGAAGCTTTCTTT
cdr3_aa: CASSLQGNTEAFF

v_call: TRBV27
clone_size: NA
d_call: TRBD1
j_call: TRBJ2-5
cdr3_nt: TGTGCCAGCAGTTTGGGACAGGGTATTTCGACCCAGTACTTC
cdr3_aa: CASSLGQGISTQYF

v_call: TRBV6-5
clone_size: few
d_call: NA
j_call: TRBJ2-3
cdr3_nt: TGTGCCAGCACAGGGGATGCAGATACGCAGTATTTT
cdr3_aa: CASTGDADTQYF

v_call: TRBV2
clone_size: NA
d_call: NA
j_call: TRBJ2-5
cdr3_nt: TGTGCCAGCAGTGAAGGGCTCCAAGAGACCCAGTACTTC
cdr3_aa: CASSEGLQETQYF

v_call: TRBV5-4
clone_size: NA
d_call: NA
j_call: TRBJ2-3
cdr3_nt: TGTGCCAGCAGCTCCCCCTGGGGGGACGGCACAGATACGCAGTATTTT
cdr3_aa: CASSSPWGDGTDTQYF

v_call: TRBV27
clone_size: NA
d_call: TRBD1
j_call: TRBJ2-1
cdr3_nt: TGTGCCAGCAGTAGGGACAGGGGGCTGGGTGAGCAGTTCTTC
cdr3_aa: CASSRDRGLGEQFF

v_call: TRBV19
clone_size: once
d_call: NA
j_call: TRBJ1-5
cdr3_nt: TGTGCCAGTACCTATAGGGGGAGCAATCAGCCCCAGCATTTT
cdr3_aa: CASTYRGSNQPQHF

v_call: TRBV28
clone_size: NA
d_call: NA
j_call: TRBJ2-1
cdr3_nt: TGTGCCAGCAGTTTAGGGGTAGGGCTAGGGGGTAACAATGAGCAGTTCTTC
cdr3_aa: CASSLGVGLGGNNEQFF

v_call: TRBV10-1
clone_size: few
d_call: NA
j_call: TRBJ2-3
cdr3_nt: TGCGCCAGCAGTGGGGCCGGGGGGCTGAAAGATACGCAGTATTTT
cdr3_aa: CASSGAGGLKDTQYF

v_call: TRBV6-5
clone_size: NA
d_call: NA
j_call: TRBJ2-7
cdr3_nt: TGTGCCAGCTGGGGAACAGGATTTTCCTACGAGCAGTACTTC
cdr3_aa: CASWGTGFSYEQYF

v_call: TRBV5-1
clone_size: NA
d_call: TRBD1
j_call: TRBJ2-7
cdr3_nt: TGCGCCAGCAGCTTGGGGGACAGTTCATACGAGCAGTACTTC
cdr3_aa: CASSLGDSSYEQYF

v_call: TRBV5-8
clone_size: once
d_call: NA
j_call: TRBJ2-1
cdr3_nt: TGTGCCAGCAGCCCAGGGAGGTCCGGAAGGGATGAGCAGTTCTTC
cdr3_aa: CASSPGRSGRDEQFF

v_call: TRBV6-6
clone_size: NA
d_call: NA
j_call: TRBJ1-2
cdr3_nt: TGTGCCAGCGAGGAAGGGGGTCGTGGCTACACCTTC
cdr3_aa: CASEEGGRGYTF

v_call: TRBV7-9
clone_size: few
d_call: TRBD2
j_call: TRBJ2-1
cdr3_nt: TGTGCCAGCAGCGCCCTCTTCGGACTAGCGGGGGACAATGAGCAGTTCTTC
cdr3_aa: CASSALFGLAGDNEQFF

v_call: TRBV30
clone_size: NA
d_call: NA
j_call: TRBJ1-1
cdr3_nt: TGTGCCTGGATTCAGGGGCGGGAGGCTTTCTTT
cdr3_aa: CAWIQGREAFF

v_call: TRBV2
clone_size: NA
d_call: NA
j_call: TRBJ1-2
cdr3_nt: TGTGCCAGCATTTTACCCGATCAGGGGTATGGCTACACCTTC
cdr3_aa: CASILPDQGYGYTF

v_call: TRBV2
clone_size: NA
d_call: NA
j_call: TRBJ1-5
cdr3_nt: TGTGCCAGCAGTGATCAGGAGGTTAGCAATCAGCCCCAGCATTTT
cdr3_aa: CASSDQEVSNQPQHF

v_call: TRBV5-1
clone_size: NA
d_call: NA
j_call: TRBJ2-2
cdr3_nt: TGCGCCAGCAGCTTGGCCGTTATTCCCGGGGAGCTGTTTTTT
cdr3_aa: CASSLAVIPGELFF

v_call: TRBV6-2/TRBV6-3
clone_size: NA
d_call: NA
j_call: TRBJ1-3
cdr3_nt: TGTGCCAGCAGTCGAGGTGGAAACACCATATATTTT
cdr3_aa: CASSRGGNTIYF

v_call: TRBV5-1
clone_size: NA
d_call: TRBD1
j_call: TRBJ2-7
cdr3_nt: TGCGCCAGCAGCGGACAGGGGCCCTCCTACGAGCAGTACTTC
cdr3_aa: CASSGQGPSYEQYF

v_call: TRBV27
clone_size: NA
d_call: TRBD1
j_call: TRBJ1-3
cdr3_nt: TGTGCCAGCAGTTCCCGGACAGGGCGCTCTGGAAACACCATATATTTT
cdr3_aa: CASSSRTGRSGNTIYF

v_call: TRBV19
clone_size: NA
d_call: NA
j_call: TRBJ2-1
cdr3_nt: TGTGCCAGTAGTATAGGGCCTAGCTCCTACAATGAGCAGTTCTTC
cdr3_aa: CASSIGPSSYNEQFF

v_call: TRBV5-4
clone_size: once
d_call: NA
j_call: TRBJ1-2
cdr3_nt: TGTGCCAGCAGCTCAAGACAGAGTCCTAACTATGGCTACACCTTC
cdr3_aa: CASSSRQSPNYGYTF

v_call: TRBV11-3
clone_size: NA
d_call: NA
j_call: TRBJ2-7
cdr3_nt: TGTGCCAGCAGCTTAGATCTCGTATCCGAGCAGTACTTC
cdr3_aa: CASSLDLVSEQYF

v_call: TRBV29-1
clone_size: once
d_call: NA
j_call: TRBJ1-6
cdr3_nt: TGCAGCGTCGCCGACAGTCTAAATTCACCCCTCCACTTT
cdr3_aa: CSVADSLNSPLHF

v_call: TRBV12-5
clone_size: once
d_call: NA
j_call: TRBJ1-2
cdr3_nt: TGTGCTAGTGGTTTGGACCACAGGGTCCGGGGCTACACCTTC
cdr3_aa: CASGLDHRVRGYTF

v_call: TRBV2
clone_size: NA
d_call: NA
j_call: TRBJ2-7
cdr3_nt: TGTGCCAGCAGTCCCCGTGGGGGGAGGCCTACCCAATACGAGCAGTACTTC
cdr3_aa: CASSPRGGRPTQYEQYF

v_call: TRBV7-2
clone_size: NA
d_call: NA
j_call: TRBJ1-5
cdr3_nt: TGTGCCAGCAGCGGGGCACCCGCCAGTAATCAGCCCCAGCATTTT
cdr3_aa: CASSGAPASNQPQHF

v_call: TRBV6-2/TRBV6-3
clone_size: NA
d_call: NA
j_call: TRBJ1-2
cdr3_nt: TGTGCCAGCAGCACCAGGGAAAGGGACTATGGCTACACCTTC
cdr3_aa: CASSTRERDYGYTF

v_call: TRBV7-2
clone_size: NA
d_call: TRBD2
j_call: TRBJ2-1
cdr3_nt: TGTGCCAGCAGCTTATCGGGACTAGCGGGCCCAACCTACAATGAGCAGTTCTTC
cdr3_aa: CASSLSGLAGPTYNEQFF

v_call: TRBV13
clone_size: few
d_call: NA
j_call: TRBJ1-1
cdr3_nt: TGTGCCAGCAGCTTAGAGGACAGACGGGGGGCCGGGGCTTTCTTT
cdr3_aa: CASSLEDRRGAGAFF